A selection of T cell receptor beta chains follows, all from one sample in a study of blood T cell repertoires in COVID-19. Libraries were prepared by immunoSEQ multiplex PCR; TCRdb keeps only in-frame clonotypes and omits some of them. The data contain about 140,000 clones, 81% of them singletons. Specimen: peripheral blood. These receptors were obtained from a human donor in a cohort sampled during active COVID-19. The CDR3 runs from the conserved cysteine through the conserved F or W. The order of the fields is D gene, clone size, J gene, V gene, CDR3 protein, CDR3 DNA. A D gene is named only where the DNA matches it firmly. Size is omitted from some rows. Given values are once, few, many or a class for expanded clones.

>TRBD2|-|TRBJ2-5|TRBV5-8
CASSFGLAWTEETQYF
TGTGCCAGCAGCTTTGGACTAGCTTGGACGGAAGAGACCCAGTACTTC
>-|-|TRBJ1-3|TRBV7-2
CASSQGQLGNTIYF
TGTGCCAGCAGCCAAGGACAGCTTGGAAACACCATATATTTT
>-|-|TRBJ2-5|TRBV27
CASSFDRTDDQETQYF
TGTGCCAGCAGTTTTGATAGGACAGACGACCAAGAGACCCAGTACTTC
>TRBD2|-|TRBJ2-1|TRBV28
CASSFLAGVREQFF
TGTGCCAGCAGTTTCCTAGCGGGAGTTCGGGAGCAGTTCTTC
>-|few|TRBJ2-7|TRBV6-2/TRBV6-3
CASSLTGEREQYF
TGTGCCAGCAGTTTAACGGGAGAAAGGGAGCAGTACTTC
>TRBD2|-|TRBJ2-2|TRBV4-3
CASSQELAAQINTGELFF
TGCGCCAGCAGCCAAGAACTAGCGGCGCAAATCAACACCGGGGAGCTGTTTTTT
>TRBD1|-|TRBJ1-4|TRBV5-5
CASSLRTGGYEKLFF
TGTGCCAGCAGCTTGAGGACAGGGGGTTATGAAAAACTGTTTTTT
>TRBD1|-|TRBJ2-7|TRBV10-2
CASSESGWDRRYEQYF
TGCGCCAGCAGTGAGTCGGGCTGGGACAGGCGCTACGAGCAGTACTTC
>-|-|TRBJ2-7|TRBV9
CASGEGLHEQYF
TGTGCCAGCGGCGAAGGACTCCACGAGCAGTACTTC
>TRBD2|-|TRBJ2-1|TRBV19
CASSKGLAGGRGYNEQFF
TGTGCCAGTAGTAAGGGACTAGCGGGAGGGCGAGGGTACAATGAGCAGTTCTTC
>TRBD1|-|TRBJ1-6|TRBV27
CASSPGGFNSPLHF
TGTGCCAGCTCGCCAGGGGGCTTTAATTCACCCCTCCACTTT
>TRBD2|few|TRBJ2-7|TRBV5-4
CASSLGLGEYEQYF
TGTGCCAGCAGCCTAGGACTAGGAGAGTACGAGCAGTACTTC
>-|-|TRBJ2-1|TRBV9
CASSVGEGGRGNEQFF
TGTGCCAGCAGCGTAGGTGAGGGAGGCCGAGGTAATGAGCAGTTCTTC
>-|-|TRBJ2-5|TRBV4-2
CASSQTQSPQETQYF
TGTGCCAGCAGCCAAACCCAGTCCCCTCAAGAGACCCAGTACTTC
>-|-|TRBJ2-1|TRBV6-1
CASSEQVSDEQFF
TGTGCCAGCAGTGAACAGGTTTCGGATGAGCAGTTCTTC
>-|-|TRBJ2-7|TRBV6-5
CASNRQDGSYEQYF
TGTGCCAGCAATAGACAGGATGGATCCTACGAGCAGTACTTC
>-|once|TRBJ2-7|TRBV5-6
CASSLLGQNSYEQYF
TGTGCCAGCAGCTTGTTGGGACAAAACTCCTACGAGCAGTACTTC
>-|once|TRBJ1-2|TRBV27
CASREEEVNYGYTF
TGTGCCAGCAGGGAAGAGGAGGTTAACTATGGCTACACCTTC
>TRBD1|-|TRBJ2-1|TRBV24-1
CATSDPGTGGYNEQFF
TGTGCCACCAGTGATCCAGGGACAGGGGGGTACAATGAGCAGTTCTTC